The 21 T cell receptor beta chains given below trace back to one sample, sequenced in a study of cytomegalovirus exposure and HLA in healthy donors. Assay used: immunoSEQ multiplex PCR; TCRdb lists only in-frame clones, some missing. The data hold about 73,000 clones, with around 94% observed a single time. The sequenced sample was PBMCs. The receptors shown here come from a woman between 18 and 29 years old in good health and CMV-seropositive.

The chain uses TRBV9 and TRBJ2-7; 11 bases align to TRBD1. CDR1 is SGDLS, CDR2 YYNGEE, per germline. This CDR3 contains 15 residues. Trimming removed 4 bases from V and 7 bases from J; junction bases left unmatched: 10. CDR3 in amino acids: CASSLRDRGFGEQYF. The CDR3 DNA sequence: TGTGCCAGCAGCTTGCGGGACAGGGGGTTTGGGGAGCAGTACTTC.

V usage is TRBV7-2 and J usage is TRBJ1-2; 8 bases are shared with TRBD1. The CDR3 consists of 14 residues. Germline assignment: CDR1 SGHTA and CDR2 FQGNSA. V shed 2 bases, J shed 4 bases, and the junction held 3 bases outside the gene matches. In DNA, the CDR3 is TGTGCCAGCAGCTTACGGACAGGGAGCTATGGCTACACCTTC. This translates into CASSLRTGSYGYTF.

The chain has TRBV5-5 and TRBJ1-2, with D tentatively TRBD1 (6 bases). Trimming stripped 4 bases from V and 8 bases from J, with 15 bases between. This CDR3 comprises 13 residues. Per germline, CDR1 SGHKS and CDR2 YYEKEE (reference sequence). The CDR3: CASSPLAGEGYTF. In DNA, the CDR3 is TGTGCCAGCAGCCCGTTGGCAGGGGAAGGCTACACCTTC.

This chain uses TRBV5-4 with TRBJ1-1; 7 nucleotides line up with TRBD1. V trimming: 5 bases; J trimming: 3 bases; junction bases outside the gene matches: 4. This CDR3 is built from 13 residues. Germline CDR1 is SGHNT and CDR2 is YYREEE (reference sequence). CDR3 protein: CASRGQVHTEAFF. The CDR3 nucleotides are TGTGCCAGCAGAGGACAGGTCCACACTGAAGCTTTCTTT.

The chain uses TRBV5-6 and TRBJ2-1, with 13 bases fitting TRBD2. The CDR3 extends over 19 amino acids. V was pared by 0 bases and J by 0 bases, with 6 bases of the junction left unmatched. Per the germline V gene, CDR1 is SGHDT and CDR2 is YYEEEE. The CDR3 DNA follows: TGTGCCAGCAGCTTGGGACTAGCGGGAGGCCTGAGCTCCTACAATGAGCAGTTCTTC. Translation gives CASSLGLAGGLSSYNEQFF. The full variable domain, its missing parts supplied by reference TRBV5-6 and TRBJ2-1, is DAGVTQSPTHLIKTRGQQVTLRCSPKSGHDTVSWYQQALGQGPQFIFQYYEEEERQRGNFPDRFSGHQFPNYSSELNVNALLLGDSALYLCASSLGLAGGLSSYNEQFFGPGTRLTVL.

The CDR3 loop reads CASSTHRGSDYGYTF. The CDR3 coding sequence is TGTGCCAGCAGCACCCACAGGGGATCGGACTATGGCTACACCTTC. The chain joins TRBV21-1 to TRBJ1-2; the table names TRBD1, a call not compared with the DNA. TRBV21-1 is given as a pseudogene. The CDR3 is 15 residues long.

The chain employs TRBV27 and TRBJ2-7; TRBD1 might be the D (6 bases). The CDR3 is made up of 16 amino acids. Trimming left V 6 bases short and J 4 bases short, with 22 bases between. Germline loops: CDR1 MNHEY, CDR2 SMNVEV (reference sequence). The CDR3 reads CASRQHLDRKGYEQYF. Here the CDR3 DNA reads TGTGCCAGCAGGCAACACCTGGACAGAAAGGGTTACGAGCAGTACTTC.

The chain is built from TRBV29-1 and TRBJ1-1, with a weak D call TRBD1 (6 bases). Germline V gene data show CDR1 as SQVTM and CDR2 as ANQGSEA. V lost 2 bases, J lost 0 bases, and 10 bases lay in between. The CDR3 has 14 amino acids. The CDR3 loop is CSVERQVMNTEAFF. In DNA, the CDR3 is TGCAGCGTTGAACGACAGGTTATGAACACTGAAGCTTTCTTT.

This CDR3 is CASSVWDRPLAKNIQYF. The CDR3 nucleotides are TGTGCCAGCAGTGTCTGGGACAGACCACTAGCCAAAAACATTCAGTACTTC. The chain is built from TRBV2 and TRBJ2-4; 7 bases fit TRBD1. CDR3 size: 17 residues. Germline V gene data show CDR1 as SNHLY and CDR2 as FYNNEI. The V segment lost 4 bases and the J segment 0 bases; nucleotides outside the gene matches: 9.

The CDR3 DNA reads as TGTGCCACCAGCGGGGCAAGAGCCGGGGAGCTGTTTTTT. Its protein is CATSGARAGELFF. The chain has TRBV15 and TRBJ2-2; D may be TRBD1 (5 bases). The CDR3 length is 13 residues. Germline values: CDR1 LNHNV, CDR2 YYDKDF (reference sequence). V shed 5 bases and J shed 6 bases, with 10 bases lying between them.

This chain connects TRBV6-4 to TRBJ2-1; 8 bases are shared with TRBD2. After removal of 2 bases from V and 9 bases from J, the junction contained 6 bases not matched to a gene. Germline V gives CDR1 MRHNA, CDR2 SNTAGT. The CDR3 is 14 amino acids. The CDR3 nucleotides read TGTGCCAGCAGTGACCGAGCGGGAGAGGGTGAGCAGTTCTTC. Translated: CASSDRAGEGEQFF.

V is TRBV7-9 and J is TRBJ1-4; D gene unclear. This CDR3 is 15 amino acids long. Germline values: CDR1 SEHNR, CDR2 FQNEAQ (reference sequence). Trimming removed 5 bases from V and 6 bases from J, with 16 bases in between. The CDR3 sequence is CASSQREREDEKLFF. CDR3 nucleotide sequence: TGTGCCAGCAGCCAGCGGGAAAGGGAGGATGAAAAACTGTTTTTT.

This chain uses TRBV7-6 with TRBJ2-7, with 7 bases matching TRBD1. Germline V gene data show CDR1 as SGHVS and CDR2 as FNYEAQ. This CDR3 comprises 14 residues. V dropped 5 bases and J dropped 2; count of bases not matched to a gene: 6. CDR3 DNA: TGTGCCAGCAGCCCGAGACAGGGAACCTACGAGCAGTACTTC. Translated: CASSPRQGTYEQYF. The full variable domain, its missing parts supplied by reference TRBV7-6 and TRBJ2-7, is GAGVSQSPRYKVTKRGQDVALRCDPISGHVSLYWYRQALGQGPEFLTYFNYEAQQDKSGLPNDRFSAERPEGSISTLTIQRTEQRDSAMYRCASSPRQGTYEQYFGPGTRLTVT.

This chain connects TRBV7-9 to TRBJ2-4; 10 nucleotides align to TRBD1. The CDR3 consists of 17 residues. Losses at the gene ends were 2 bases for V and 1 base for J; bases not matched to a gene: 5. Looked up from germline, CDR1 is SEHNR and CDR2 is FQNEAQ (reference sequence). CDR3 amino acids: CASSLSTGGMAKNIQYF. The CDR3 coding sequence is TGTGCCAGCAGCTTATCGACAGGGGGCATGGCCAAAAACATTCAGTACTTC.

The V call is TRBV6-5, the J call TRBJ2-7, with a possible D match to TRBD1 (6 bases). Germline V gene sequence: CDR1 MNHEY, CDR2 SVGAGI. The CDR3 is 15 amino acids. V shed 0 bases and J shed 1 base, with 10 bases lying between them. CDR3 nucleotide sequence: TGTGCCAGCAGTTACTCGCCGGGACAATCCTACGAGCAGTACTTC. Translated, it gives CASSYSPGQSYEQYF.

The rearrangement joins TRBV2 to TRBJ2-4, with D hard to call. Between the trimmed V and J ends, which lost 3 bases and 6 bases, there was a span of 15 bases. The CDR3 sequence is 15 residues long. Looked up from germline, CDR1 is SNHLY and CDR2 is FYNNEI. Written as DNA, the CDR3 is TGTGCCAGCAGTGACCTCTCACGAACGGGAAACATTCAGTACTTC. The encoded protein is CASSDLSRTGNIQYF.

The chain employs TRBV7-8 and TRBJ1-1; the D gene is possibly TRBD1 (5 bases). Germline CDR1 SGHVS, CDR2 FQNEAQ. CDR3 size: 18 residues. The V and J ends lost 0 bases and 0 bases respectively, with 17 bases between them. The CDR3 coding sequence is TGTGCCAGCAGCTTAGCGTTCATGGACATAGAGTTGAACACTGAAGCTTTCTTT. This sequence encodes CASSLAFMDIELNTEAFF.

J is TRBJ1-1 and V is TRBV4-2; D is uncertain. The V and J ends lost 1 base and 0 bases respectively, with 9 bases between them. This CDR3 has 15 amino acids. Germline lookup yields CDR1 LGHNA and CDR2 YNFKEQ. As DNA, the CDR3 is TGTGCCAGCAGCCAAGCAGGTACCATGAACACTGAAGCTTTCTTT. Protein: CASSQAGTMNTEAFF.

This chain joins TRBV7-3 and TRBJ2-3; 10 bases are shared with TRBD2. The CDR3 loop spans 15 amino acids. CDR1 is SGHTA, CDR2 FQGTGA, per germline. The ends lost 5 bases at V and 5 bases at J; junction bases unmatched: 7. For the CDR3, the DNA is TGTGCCAGCAGCCCCGGGACTAGCGCCAGAGATACGCAGTATTTT. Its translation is CASSPGTSARDTQYF.

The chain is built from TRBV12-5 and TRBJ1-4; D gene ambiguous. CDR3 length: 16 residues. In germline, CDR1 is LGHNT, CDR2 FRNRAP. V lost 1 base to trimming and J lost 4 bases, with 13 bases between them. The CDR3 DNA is TGTGCTAGTGGTTTGGGAGGGCAGCTGATTAATGAAAAACTGTTTTTT. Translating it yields CASGLGGQLINEKLFF.

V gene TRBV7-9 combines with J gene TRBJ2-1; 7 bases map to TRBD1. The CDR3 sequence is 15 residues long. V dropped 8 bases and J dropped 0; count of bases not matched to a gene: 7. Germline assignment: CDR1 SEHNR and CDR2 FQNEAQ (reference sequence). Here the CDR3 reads CASGLGQSSYNEQFF. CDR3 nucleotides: TGTGCCAGCGGACTGGGACAGAGCTCCTACAATGAGCAGTTCTTC.